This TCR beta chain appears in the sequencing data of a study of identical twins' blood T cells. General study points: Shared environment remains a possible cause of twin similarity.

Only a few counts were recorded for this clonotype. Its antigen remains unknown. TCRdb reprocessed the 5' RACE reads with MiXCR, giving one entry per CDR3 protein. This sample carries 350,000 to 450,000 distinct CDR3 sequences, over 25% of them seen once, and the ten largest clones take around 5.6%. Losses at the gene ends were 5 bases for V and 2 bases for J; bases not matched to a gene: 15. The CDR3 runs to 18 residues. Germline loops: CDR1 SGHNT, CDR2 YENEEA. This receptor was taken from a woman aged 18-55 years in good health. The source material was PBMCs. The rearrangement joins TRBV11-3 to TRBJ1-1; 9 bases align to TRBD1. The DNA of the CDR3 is TGTGCCAGCAGCCCAAAAAGGGACAGGGTAGGGGAAAACACTGAAGCTTTCTTT. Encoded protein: CASSPKRDRVGENTEAFF.